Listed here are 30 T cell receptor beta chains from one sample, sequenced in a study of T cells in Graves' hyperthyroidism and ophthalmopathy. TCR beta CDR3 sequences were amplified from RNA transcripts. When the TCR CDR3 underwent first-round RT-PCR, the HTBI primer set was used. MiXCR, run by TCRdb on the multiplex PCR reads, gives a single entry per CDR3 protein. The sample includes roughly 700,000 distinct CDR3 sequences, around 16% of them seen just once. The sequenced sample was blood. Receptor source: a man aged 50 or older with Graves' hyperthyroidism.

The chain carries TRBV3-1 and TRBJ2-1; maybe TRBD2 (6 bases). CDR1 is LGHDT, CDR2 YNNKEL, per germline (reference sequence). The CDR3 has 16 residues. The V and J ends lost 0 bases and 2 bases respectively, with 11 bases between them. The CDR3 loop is CASSQDRGFTYNEQFF. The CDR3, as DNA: TGTGCCAGCAGCCAAGATCGGGGGTTTACCTACAATGAGCAGTTCTTC.

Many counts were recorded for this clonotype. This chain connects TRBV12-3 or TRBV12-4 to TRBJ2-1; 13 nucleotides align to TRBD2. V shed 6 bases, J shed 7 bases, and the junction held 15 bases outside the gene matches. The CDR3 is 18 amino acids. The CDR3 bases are TGTGCCAGCAGGCCCTGGACTAGCGGGAGAGTTTTGGGGAATGAGCAGTTCTTC. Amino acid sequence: CASRPWTSGRVLGNEQFF.

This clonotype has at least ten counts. CDR3 sequence: CASSLYIGPNTGELFF. In DNA, the CDR3 is TGTGCCAGCAGTTTATATATAGGGCCGAACACCGGGGAGCTGTTTTTT. The chain has TRBV27 and TRBJ2-2; no definite D call. Trimming pared 1 base from V and 0 bases from J, leaving 9 bases between. The CDR3 sequence is 16 residues long. CDR1 and CDR2 from the germline V gene are MNHEY and SMNVEV (reference sequence).

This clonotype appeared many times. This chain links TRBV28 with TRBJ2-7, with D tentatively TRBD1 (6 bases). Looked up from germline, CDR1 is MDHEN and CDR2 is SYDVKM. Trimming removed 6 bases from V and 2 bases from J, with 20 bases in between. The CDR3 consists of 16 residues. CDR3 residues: CASSQNTGISPYEQYF. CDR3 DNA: TGTGCCAGCAGCCAGAATACAGGGATATCCCCCTACGAGCAGTACTTC.

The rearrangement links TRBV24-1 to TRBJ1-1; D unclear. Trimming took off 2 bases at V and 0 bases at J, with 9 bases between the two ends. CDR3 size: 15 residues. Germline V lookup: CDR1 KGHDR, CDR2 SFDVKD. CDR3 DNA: TGTGCCACCAGTGATTCCGCGGGAGTGAACACTGAAGCTTTCTTT. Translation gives CATSDSAGVNTEAFF.

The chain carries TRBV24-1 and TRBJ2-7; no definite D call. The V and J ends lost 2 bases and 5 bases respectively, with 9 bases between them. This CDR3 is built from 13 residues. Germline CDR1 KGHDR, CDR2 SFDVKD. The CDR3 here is CATSDSQVDEQYF. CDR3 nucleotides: TGTGCCACCAGTGATTCCCAGGTGGACGAGCAGTACTTC.

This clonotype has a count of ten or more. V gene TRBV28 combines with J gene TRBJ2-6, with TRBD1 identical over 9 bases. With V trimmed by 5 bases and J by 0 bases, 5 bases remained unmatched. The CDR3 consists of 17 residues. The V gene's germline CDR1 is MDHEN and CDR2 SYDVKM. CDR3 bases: TGTGCCAGCAGTGCAACGACAGGGGGCTCTGGGGCCAACGTCCTGACTTTC. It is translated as CASSATTGGSGANVLTF.

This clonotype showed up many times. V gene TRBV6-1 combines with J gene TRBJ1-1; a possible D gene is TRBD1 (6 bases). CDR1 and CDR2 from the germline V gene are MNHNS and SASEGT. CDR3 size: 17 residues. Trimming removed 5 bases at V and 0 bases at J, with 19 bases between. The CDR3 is CASSFLRGQRVNTEAFF. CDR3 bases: TGTGCCAGCAGTTTTCTCCGTGGACAGAGGGTGAACACTGAAGCTTTCTTT.

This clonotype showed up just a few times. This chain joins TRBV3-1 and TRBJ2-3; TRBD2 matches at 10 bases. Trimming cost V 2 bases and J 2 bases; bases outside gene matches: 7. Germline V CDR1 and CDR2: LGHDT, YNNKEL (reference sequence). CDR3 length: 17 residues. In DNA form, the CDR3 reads TGTGCCAGCAGCCAACGCTGGACTAGCGGCTCCACAGATACGCAGTATTTT. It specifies CASSQRWTSGSTDTQYF.

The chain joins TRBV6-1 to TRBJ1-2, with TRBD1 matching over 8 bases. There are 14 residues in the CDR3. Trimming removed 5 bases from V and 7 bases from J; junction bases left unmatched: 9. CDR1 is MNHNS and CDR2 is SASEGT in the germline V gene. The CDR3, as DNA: TGTGCCAGCAGTCTAGGGGACAGGAGTGCTGGCTACACCTTC. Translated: CASSLGDRSAGYTF.

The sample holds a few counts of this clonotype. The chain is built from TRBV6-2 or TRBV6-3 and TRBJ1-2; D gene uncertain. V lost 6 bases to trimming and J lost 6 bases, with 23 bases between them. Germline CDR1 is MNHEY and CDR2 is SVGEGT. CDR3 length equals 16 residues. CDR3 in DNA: TGTGCCAGCAGCTTATCTCGACACTATCCAGTGGATGGCTACACCTTC. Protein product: CASSLSRHYPVDGYTF.

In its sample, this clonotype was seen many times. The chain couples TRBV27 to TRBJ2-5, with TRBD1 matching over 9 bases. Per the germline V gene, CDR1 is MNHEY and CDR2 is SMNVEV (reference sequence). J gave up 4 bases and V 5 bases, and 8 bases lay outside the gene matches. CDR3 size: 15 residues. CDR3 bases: TGTGCCAGCAGTACCGCAAGGACAGGGGTAGAGACCCAGTACTTC. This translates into CASSTARTGVETQYF.

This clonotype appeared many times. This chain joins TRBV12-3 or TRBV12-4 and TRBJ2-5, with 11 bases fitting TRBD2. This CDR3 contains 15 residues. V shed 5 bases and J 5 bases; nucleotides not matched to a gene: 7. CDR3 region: CASSVSGRAGETQYF. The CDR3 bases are TGTGCCAGCAGTGTTAGCGGGAGGGCCGGGGAGACCCAGTACTTC.

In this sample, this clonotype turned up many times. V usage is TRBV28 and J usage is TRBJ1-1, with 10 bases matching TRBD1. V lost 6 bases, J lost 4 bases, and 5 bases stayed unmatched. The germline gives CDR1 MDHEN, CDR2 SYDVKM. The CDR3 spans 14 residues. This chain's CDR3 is CASRGTGVITEAFF. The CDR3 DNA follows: TGTGCCAGCAGGGGGACAGGGGTGATCACTGAAGCTTTCTTT. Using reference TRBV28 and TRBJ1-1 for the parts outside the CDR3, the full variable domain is DVKVTQSSRYLVKRTGEKVFLECVQDMDHENMFWYRQDPGLGLRLIYFSYDVKMKEKGDIPEGYSVSREKKERFSLILESASTNQTSMYLCASRGTGVITEAFFGQGTRLTVV.

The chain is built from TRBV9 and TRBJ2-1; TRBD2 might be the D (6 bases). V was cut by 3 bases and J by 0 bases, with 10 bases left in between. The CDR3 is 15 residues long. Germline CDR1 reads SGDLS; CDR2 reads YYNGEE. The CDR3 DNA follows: TGTGCCAGCAGCGGCATCGGGGGCTCCTACAATGAGCAGTTCTTC. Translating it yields CASSGIGGSYNEQFF.

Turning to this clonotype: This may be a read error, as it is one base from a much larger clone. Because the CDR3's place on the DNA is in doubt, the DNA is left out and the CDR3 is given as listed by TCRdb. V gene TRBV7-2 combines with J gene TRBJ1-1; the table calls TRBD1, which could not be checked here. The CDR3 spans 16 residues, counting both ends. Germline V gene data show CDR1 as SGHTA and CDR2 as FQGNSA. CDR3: CASSDFRWAVGNEASF.

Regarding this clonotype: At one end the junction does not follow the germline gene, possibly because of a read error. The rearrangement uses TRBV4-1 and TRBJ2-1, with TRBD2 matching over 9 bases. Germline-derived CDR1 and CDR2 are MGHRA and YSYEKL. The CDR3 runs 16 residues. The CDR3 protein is CASSQVGGRANNEQFF. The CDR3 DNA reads TGCGCCAGCAGTCAAGTGGGCGGGAGGGCAAATAATGAGCAGTTCTTC.

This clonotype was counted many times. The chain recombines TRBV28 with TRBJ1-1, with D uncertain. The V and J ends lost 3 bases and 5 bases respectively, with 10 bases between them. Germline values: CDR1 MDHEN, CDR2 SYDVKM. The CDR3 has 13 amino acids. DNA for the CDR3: TGTGCCAGCAGTTTTGGAATGGGTACTGAAGCTTTCTTT. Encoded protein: CASSFGMGTEAFF. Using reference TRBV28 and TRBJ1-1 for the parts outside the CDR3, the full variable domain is DVKVTQSSRYLVKRTGEKVFLECVQDMDHENMFWYRQDPGLGLRLIYFSYDVKMKEKGDIPEGYSVSREKKERFSLILESASTNQTSMYLCASSFGMGTEAFFGQGTRLTVV.

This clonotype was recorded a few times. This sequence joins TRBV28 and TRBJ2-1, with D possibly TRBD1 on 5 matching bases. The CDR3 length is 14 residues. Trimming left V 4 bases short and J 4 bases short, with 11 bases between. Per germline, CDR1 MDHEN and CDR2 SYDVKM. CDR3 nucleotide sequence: TGTGCCAGCAGTTCCTTGACAGTTTACAATGAGCAGTTCTTC. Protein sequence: CASSSLTVYNEQFF.

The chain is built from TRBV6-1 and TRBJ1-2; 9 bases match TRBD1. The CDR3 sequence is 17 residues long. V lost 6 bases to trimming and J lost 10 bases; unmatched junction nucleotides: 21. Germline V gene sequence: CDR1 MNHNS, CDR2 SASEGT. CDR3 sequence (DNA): TGTGCCAGCAGGGGCCTTTTGAAGCCGGGACAGGGTGACTTCTACACCTTC. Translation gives CASRGLLKPGQGDFYTF.

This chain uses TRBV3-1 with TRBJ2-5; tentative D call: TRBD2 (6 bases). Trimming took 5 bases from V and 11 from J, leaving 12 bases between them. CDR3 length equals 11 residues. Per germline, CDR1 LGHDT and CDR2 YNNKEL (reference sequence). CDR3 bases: TGTGCCAGCAGCATCCGGGACTCTCAGTACTTC. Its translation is CASSIRDSQYF.

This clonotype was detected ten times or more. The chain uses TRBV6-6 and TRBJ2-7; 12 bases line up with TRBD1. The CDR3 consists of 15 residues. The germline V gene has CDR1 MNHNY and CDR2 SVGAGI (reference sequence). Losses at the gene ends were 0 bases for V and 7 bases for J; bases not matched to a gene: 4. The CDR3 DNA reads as TGTGCCAGCAGTTACTCGGGACAGGGGGCGGGTGAGCAGTACTTC. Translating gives CASSYSGQGAGEQYF.

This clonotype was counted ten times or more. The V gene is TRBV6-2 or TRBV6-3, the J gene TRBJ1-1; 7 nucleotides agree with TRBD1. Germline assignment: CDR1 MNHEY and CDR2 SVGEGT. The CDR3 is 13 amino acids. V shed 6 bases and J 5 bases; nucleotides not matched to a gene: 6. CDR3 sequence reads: CASRYRGRTEAFF. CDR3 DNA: TGTGCCAGCAGGTACAGGGGCAGGACTGAAGCTTTCTTT.

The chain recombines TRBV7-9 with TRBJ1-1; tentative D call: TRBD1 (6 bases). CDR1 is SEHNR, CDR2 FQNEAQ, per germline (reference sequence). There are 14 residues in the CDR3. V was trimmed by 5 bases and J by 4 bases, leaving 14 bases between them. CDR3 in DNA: TGTGCCAGCAGCGGGGCGGGGGGCGTCACTGAAGCTTTCTTT. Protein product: CASSGAGGVTEAFF.

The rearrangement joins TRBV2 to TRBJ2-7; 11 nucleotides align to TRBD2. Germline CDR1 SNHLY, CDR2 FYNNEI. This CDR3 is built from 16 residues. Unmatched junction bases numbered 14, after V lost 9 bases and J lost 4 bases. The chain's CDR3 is CASQPSGRTDGYEQYF. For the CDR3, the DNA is TGTGCCAGTCAACCTAGCGGGAGGACTGATGGTTACGAGCAGTACTTC.

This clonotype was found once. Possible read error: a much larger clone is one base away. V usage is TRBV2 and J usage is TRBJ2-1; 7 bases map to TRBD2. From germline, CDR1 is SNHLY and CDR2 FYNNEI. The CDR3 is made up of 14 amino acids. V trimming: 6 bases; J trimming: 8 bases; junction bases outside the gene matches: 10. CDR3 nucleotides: TGTGCCAGCAGCCTGGCTGGCGGGAGCGATGAGCAGTTCTTC. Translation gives CASSLAGGSDEQFF. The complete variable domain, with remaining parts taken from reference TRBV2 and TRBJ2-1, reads EPEVTQTPSHQVTQMGQEVILRCVPISNHLYFYWYRQILGQKVEFLVSFYNNEISEKSEIFDDQFSVERPDGSNFTLKIRSTKLEDSAMYFCASSLAGGSDEQFFGPGTRLTVL.

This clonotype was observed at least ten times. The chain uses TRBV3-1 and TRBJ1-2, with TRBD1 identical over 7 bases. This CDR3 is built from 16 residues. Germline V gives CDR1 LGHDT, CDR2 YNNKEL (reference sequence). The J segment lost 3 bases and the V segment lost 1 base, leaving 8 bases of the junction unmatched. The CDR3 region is CASSQVGAGTDYGYTF. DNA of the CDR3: TGTGCCAGCAGCCAAGTGGGCGCCGGGACAGACTATGGCTACACCTTC.

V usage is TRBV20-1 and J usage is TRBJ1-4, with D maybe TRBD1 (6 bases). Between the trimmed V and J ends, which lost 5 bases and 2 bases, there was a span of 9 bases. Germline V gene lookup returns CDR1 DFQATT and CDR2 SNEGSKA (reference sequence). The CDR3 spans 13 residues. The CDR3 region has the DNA TGCAGTGCTGGGGGGGCCACTAATGAAAAACTGTTTTTT. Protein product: CSAGGATNEKLFF.

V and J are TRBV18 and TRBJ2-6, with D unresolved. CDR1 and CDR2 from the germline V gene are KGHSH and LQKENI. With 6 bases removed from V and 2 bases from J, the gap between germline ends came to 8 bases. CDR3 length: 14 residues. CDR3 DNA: TGTGCCAGCTCCCTGAGAACTGGGGCCAACGTCCTGACTTTC. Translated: CASSLRTGANVLTF.

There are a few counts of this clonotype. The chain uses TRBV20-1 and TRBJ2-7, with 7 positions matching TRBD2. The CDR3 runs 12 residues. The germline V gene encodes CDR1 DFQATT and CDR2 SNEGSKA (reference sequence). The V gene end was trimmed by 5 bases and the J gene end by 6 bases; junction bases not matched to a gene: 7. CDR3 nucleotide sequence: TGCAGTGCTGGATTGAGCGGGACCGAGCAGTACTTC. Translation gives CSAGLSGTEQYF.